This T cell receptor (beta chain) was sequenced during a study of cytomegalovirus exposure and HLA in healthy donors. PCR primers comprised 60 Vbeta and 13 Jbeta primers. Sequenced by immunoSEQ multiplex PCR; TCRdb stores in-frame clones only, minus some. Of about 160,000 clones listed, about 79% were seen once; the top ten hold under 7.5%. J gave up 9 bases and V 7 bases, and 10 bases lay outside the gene matches. CDR1 is MNHNS, CDR2 SASEGT, per germline. This CDR3 has 14 amino acids. The rearrangement uses TRBV6-1 and TRBJ1-5; 9 bases map to TRBD1. This TCR came from a man aged 45-65 years in good health and CMV-seropositive. Sequenced: PBMCs. The CDR3 region is CASIGTGTTTPQHF. CDR3 sequence (DNA): TGTGCCAGCATCGGGACAGGGACCACTACGCCCCAGCATTTT.